Sequencing of this T cell receptor (beta chain) was carried out in a study of early T cells in non-severe SARS-CoV-2 infection. Study summary: Alpha and beta chains were unpaired, from unsorted whole-blood bulk RNA. Notes on the study in general: Matching against VDJdb likely underestimated virus-specific expansions, favoring anti-spike CD8.

Attachment of unique molecular identifiers was made to individual cDNA molecules. TCRdb itself ran the 5' RACE reads through MiXCR, one entry per CDR3 protein. The top ten hold under 5% of the sample, which has approximately 56,000 distinct CDR3 sequences, 9% to 9.5% seen once. V gave up 5 bases and J gave up 6 bases, with 10 bases separating them. Germline V lookup: CDR1 SGHTA, CDR2 FQGTGA. The CDR3 is 13 amino acids. With respect to this clonotype: No antigen is known for it.

Material: whole blood. The clonotype was recovered from an adult who was a healthcare worker with PCR-confirmed SARS-CoV-2 infection or an uninfected control (not recorded which). V and J are TRBV7-3 and TRBJ2-2, with a possible D match to TRBD1 (5 bases). CDR3 loop: CASSPTGAGELFF. In DNA, the CDR3 is TGTGCCAGCAGCCCAACAGGCGCCGGGGAGCTGTTTTTT.